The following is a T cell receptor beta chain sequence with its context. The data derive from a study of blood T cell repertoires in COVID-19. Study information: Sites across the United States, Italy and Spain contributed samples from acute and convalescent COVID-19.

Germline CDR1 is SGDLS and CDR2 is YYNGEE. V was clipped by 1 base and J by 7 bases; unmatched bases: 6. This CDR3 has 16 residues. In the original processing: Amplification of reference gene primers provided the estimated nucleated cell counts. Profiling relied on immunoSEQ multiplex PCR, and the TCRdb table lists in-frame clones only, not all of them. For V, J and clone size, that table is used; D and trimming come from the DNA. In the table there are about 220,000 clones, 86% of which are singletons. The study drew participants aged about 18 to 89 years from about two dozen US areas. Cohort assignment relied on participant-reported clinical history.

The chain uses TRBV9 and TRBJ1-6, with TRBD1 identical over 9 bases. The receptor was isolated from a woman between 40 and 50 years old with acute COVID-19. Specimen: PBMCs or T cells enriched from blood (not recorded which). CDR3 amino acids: CASSVQQGASNSPLHF. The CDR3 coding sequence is TGTGCCAGCAGCGTACAACAGGGGGCTTCCAATTCACCCCTCCACTTT.